One sample yielded the 6 T cell receptor beta chains listed below, sequenced in a study of PD-1 blockade in classical Hodgkin lymphoma (dated by TCRdb to 2020 to 2022). According to the study, the label for this sample's time point signals: cycle 1 day 1 (C1D1), immediately before nivolumab initiation. All trial patients had relapsed after autologous stem cell transplantation, with cohorts A, B and C differing in prior brentuximab vedotin exposure. The library was produced with the immunoSEQ multiplex PCR assay. The source is immuneACCESS, and TCRdb retained only in-frame sequences with V and J called. Part of the clones is not carried over; for the studies checked, unresolved V genes explain less than half of this, and the remainder is unexplained. Present in this sample are 14,000 to 15,000 clones, roughly 68% of which were seen just once. Jointly, the top ten make up approximately 12% of the sample.

Sample: peripheral blood mononuclear cells (PBMCs), taken at baseline. The receptor set was obtained from a human donor with classical Hodgkin lymphoma.

This chain links TRBV28 with TRBJ1-5; 8 positions agree with TRBD1. J was trimmed by 3 bases and V by 10 bases; bases with no gene match: 5. CDR3 length: 13 residues. Germline-derived CDR1 and CDR2 are MDHEN and SYDVKM. The CDR3 is CATEDRVNQPQHF. The CDR3 bases are TGTGCCACCGAGGACAGGGTCAATCAGCCCCAGCATTTT. The entire variable domain, with the rest obtained from reference TRBV28 and TRBJ1-5, is as follows: DVKVTQSSRYLVKRTGEKVFLECVQDMDHENMFWYRQDPGLGLRLIYFSYDVKMKEKGDIPEGYSVSREKKERFSLILESASTNQTSMYLCATEDRVNQPQHFGDGTRLSIL.

The gene calls are TRBV19 and TRBJ2-7, with D possibly TRBD2 on 5 matching bases. CDR3 length equals 15 residues. The V gene lost 9 bases and the J gene lost 5 bases, with 23 bases spanning the gap. CDR1 is LNHDA, CDR2 SQIVND, per germline (reference sequence). CDR3: CASGIPRAPKHEQYF. The CDR3 nucleotides read TGTGCCAGCGGGATACCTAGAGCTCCCAAGCACGAGCAGTACTTC.

This clone was recorded a few times. The V and J genes are TRBV18 and TRBJ2-5; 11 bases map to TRBD2. The junction had 0 bases not matched to a gene; V was cut back by 2 bases and J by 4 bases. The CDR3 spans 14 residues. CDR1 KGHSH and CDR2 LQKENI come from the germline V gene. As DNA, the CDR3 is TGTGCCAGCTCACCAGGACTAGCGGGAGAGACCCAGTACTTC. Amino acid sequence: CASSPGLAGETQYF.

By sample share, this clone is medium-sized. V and J are TRBV28 and TRBJ2-5, with D possibly TRBD2 on 6 matching bases. V was shortened by 2 bases and J by 2 bases, with 9 bases between the two germline ends. The CDR3 spans 14 residues. Per the germline V gene, CDR1 is MDHEN and CDR2 is SYDVKM. DNA for the CDR3: TGTGCCAGCAGTTTAAAAAGCGGGCAAGAGACCCAGTACTTC. Its protein is CASSLKSGQETQYF.

This chain links TRBV28 with TRBJ2-1; 10 nucleotides agree with TRBD2. This CDR3 contains 14 residues. Germline V lookup: CDR1 MDHEN, CDR2 SYDVKM. V shed 6 bases and J 5 bases; nucleotides not matched to a gene: 4. CDR3 protein: CASSIAGGDNEQFF. CDR3 bases: TGTGCCAGCAGCATAGCGGGAGGCGACAATGAGCAGTTCTTC.

The chain recombines TRBV7-9 with TRBJ2-3; TRBD2 agrees at 12 bases. V lost 5 bases, J lost 3 bases, and 6 bases stayed unmatched. Germline CDR1 and CDR2: SEHNR and FQNEAQ (reference sequence). The CDR3 sequence is 16 residues long. The CDR3 sequence is CASSHPLAGGTDTQYF. CDR3 sequence (DNA): TGTGCCAGCAGCCATCCCCTAGCGGGAGGGACAGATACGCAGTATTTT.